This TCR beta chain appears in the sequencing data of a study of beta chain features in type 1 diabetes. Study results and limitations: Whether HLA type affects TCRB rearrangement stayed undetermined in the present work. TCRB CDR3s were moderately but significantly shorter in Type 1 diabetes patients in all four CD4+ subsets.

The CDR3 has 13 amino acids. Per the germline V gene, CDR1 is SQVTM and CDR2 is ANQGSEA. V lost 6 bases and J lost 2, with 10 bases in between. The authors reverse transcribed all of the isolated RNA, so sequencing captured expressed TCRB transcripts. The repertoire was sequenced with immunoSEQ multiplex PCR; TCRdb's copy has only in-frame clones and lacks some. Of 50,000 to 70,000 clones in the sample, around 56% were seen once. Comments on this clone: Its antigen is unknown.

Post-sort purity exceeded 95% for all sorted populations. The J gene is TRBJ2-2, the V gene TRBV29-1; TRBD2 is a possible D gene (5 bases). Input material: Tregs from blood. This TCR was sampled from a woman between 40 and 50 years old with type 1 diabetes. The CDR3 sequence: CSVRTGNTGELFF. The CDR3 DNA reads TGCAGCGTGAGGACGGGAAACACCGGGGAGCTGTTTTTT.